The text below deals with one T cell receptor beta chain. CDR3 size: 15 residues. Trimming took 4 bases from V and 8 from J, leaving 20 bases between them. Looked up from germline, CDR1 is SEHNR and CDR2 is FQNEAQ (reference sequence). The data belong to a study of T-cell reconstitution after alpha-beta-depleted transplantation in children. Preparation of the TCRbeta library used unique molecular identifiers. In TCRdb, the PCR reads were re-called with MiXCR into one record per CDR3 protein. The sample has just under 550,000 distinct CDR3 sequences; approximately 16% are singletons. This sample comprised PBMCs from the stem cell graft donor, obtained from the stem cell graft. The sequence was obtained from a human donor who donated a stem cell graft to a child with acute lymphoblastic leukemia. The rearrangement joins TRBV7-9 to TRBJ1-2; D is possibly TRBD1 (6 bases). The CDR3 loop reads CASSSATGTMGGYTF. DNA for the CDR3: TGTGCCAGCAGCTCCGCTACCGGGACAATGGGAGGCTACACCTTC.